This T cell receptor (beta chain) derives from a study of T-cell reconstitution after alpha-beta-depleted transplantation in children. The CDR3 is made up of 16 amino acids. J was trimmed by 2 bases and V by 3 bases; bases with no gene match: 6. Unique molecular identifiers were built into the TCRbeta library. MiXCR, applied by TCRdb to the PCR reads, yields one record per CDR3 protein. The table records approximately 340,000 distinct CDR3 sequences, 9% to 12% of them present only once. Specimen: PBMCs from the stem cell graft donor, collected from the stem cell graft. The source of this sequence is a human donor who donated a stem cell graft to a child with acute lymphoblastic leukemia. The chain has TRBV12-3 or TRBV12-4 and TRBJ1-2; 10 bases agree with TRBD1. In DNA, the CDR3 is TGTGCCAGCAGTTTGCCAGGACAGGGGGGGAACTATGGCTACACCTTC. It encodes CASSLPGQGGNYGYTF.